The 27 T cell receptor beta chains given below trace back to one sample, sequenced in a study of blood T cell repertoires in COVID-19. Data came from immunoSEQ multiplex PCR; TCRdb stores just in-frame clones and leaves some out. The table records 300,000 to 400,000 clones, about 87% of them present only once. Sequencing was performed on PBMCs or T cells enriched from blood (not recorded which). The receptors were sampled from a man aged 25-45 years who had recovered from COVID-19.

The chain's CDR3 is CASSLGGGLDYGYTF. In DNA, the CDR3 is TGCGCCAGCAGCTTGGGTGGGGGCCTGGACTATGGCTACACCTTC. The chain has TRBV5-1 and TRBJ1-2; D may be TRBD1 (6 bases). Germline V gene data show CDR1 as SGHRS and CDR2 as YFSETQ. The length of the CDR3 is 15 residues. V gave up 0 bases and J gave up 3 bases, with 12 bases separating them.

The genes are TRBV19 and TRBJ2-7, with 7 bases fitting TRBD2. Germline V lookup: CDR1 LNHDA, CDR2 SQIVND (reference sequence). V trimming: 4 bases; J trimming: 3 bases; junction bases outside the gene matches: 9. The CDR3 totals 15 residues. CDR3 coding DNA: TGTGCCAGTAGTAGTCTAGCGGAACTCAACTACGAGCAGTACTTC. As protein: CASSSLAELNYEQYF.

This clone was counted once. V and J are TRBV29-1 and TRBJ1-1; no clear D. Trimming removed 4 bases from V and 2 bases from J, with 14 bases in between. The CDR3 totals 14 residues. Germline assignment: CDR1 SQVTM and CDR2 ANQGSEA. CDR3 bases: TGCAGCGTTGCACCTTCCGGAGGTAACACTGAAGCTTTCTTT. Protein: CSVAPSGGNTEAFF.

This chain links TRBV7-2 with TRBJ1-2, with TRBD1 as a possible D gene (5 bases). V was trimmed by 3 bases and J by 2 bases, leaving 13 bases between them. Germline CDR1 SGHTA, CDR2 FQGNSA. CDR3 size: 15 residues. CDR3 sequence: CASSFTGVENYGYTF. CDR3 nucleotides: TGTGCCAGCAGCTTCACGGGGGTTGAAAACTATGGCTACACCTTC. Together with reference TRBV7-2 and TRBJ1-2, the CDR3 gives the full variable domain: GAGVSQSPSNKVTEKGKDVELRCDPISGHTALYWYRQSLGQGLEFLIYFQGNSAPDKSGLPSDRFSAERTGGSVSTLTIQRTQQEDSAVYLCASSFTGVENYGYTFGSGTRLTVV.

This chain connects TRBV6-1 to TRBJ1-5, with TRBD1 matching over 7 bases. Looked up from germline, CDR1 is MNHNS and CDR2 is SASEGT. CDR3 size: 15 residues. The J segment lost 4 bases and the V segment lost 2 bases, leaving 5 bases of the junction unmatched. CDR3 protein: CASSEFEQGNQPQHF. CDR3 sequence (DNA): TGTGCCAGCAGTGAATTCGAACAGGGGAATCAGCCCCAGCATTTT.

The chain combines TRBV7-9 with TRBJ2-7; TRBD1 matches at 11 bases. V trimming: 3 bases; J trimming: 6 bases; junction bases outside the gene matches: 7. The CDR3 totals 15 residues. The germline V gene has CDR1 SEHNR and CDR2 FQNEAQ (reference sequence). This chain's CDR3 is CASSFLGQGASEQYF. As DNA, the CDR3 is TGTGCCAGCAGCTTTCTCGGACAGGGGGCGAGCGAGCAGTACTTC.

J is TRBJ2-7 and V is TRBV5-1, with 11 nucleotides matching TRBD2. The CDR3 sequence is 17 residues long. CDR1 and CDR2 from the germline V gene are SGHRS and YFSETQ. The junction had 11 bases not matched to a gene; V was cut back by 0 bases and J by 6 bases. The CDR3 loop reads CASSLGVAGGPGVEQYF. The CDR3 DNA reads TGCGCCAGCAGCTTGGGAGTAGCGGGGGGGCCGGGAGTCGAGCAGTACTTC.

This chain connects TRBV10-1 to TRBJ2-7; 8 bases match TRBD1. This CDR3 is built from 14 residues. Per the germline V gene, CDR1 is WNHNN and CDR2 is SYGVQD (reference sequence). The V segment lost 6 bases and the J segment 5 bases; nucleotides outside the gene matches: 9. The CDR3 region has the DNA TGCGCCAGCAGCCCAGGGGGCAGTAAACACGAGCAGTACTTC. Its translation: CASSPGGSKHEQYF.

J is TRBJ2-1 and V is TRBV4-2; 12 nucleotides agree with TRBD2. The CDR3 loop spans 16 amino acids. Germline trimming cut 3 bases from V and 8 bases from J; bases unmatched to any gene: 8. CDR1 is LGHNA, CDR2 YNFKEQ, per germline. CDR3 sequence reads: CASSQATSGGRDEQFF. Written as DNA, the CDR3 is TGTGCCAGCAGCCAGGCTACTAGCGGGGGGAGAGATGAGCAGTTCTTC.

The chain links TRBV28 to TRBJ1-6; 7 positions agree with TRBD1. Trimming took 6 bases from V and 15 from J; bases not matched to a gene: 11. The germline CDR1 and CDR2 sequences are MDHEN and SYDVKM. This CDR3 contains 13 residues. CDR3 loop: CASRDGTVFHLHF. DNA of the CDR3: TGTGCCAGCAGAGATGGGACAGTCTTTCACCTCCACTTT.

The rearrangement uses TRBV27 and TRBJ2-2; TRBD2 matches at 10 bases. The V gene's germline CDR1 is MNHEY and CDR2 SMNVEV (reference sequence). Trimming removed 4 bases from V and 3 bases from J; junction bases left unmatched: 5. CDR3 length equals 16 residues. In DNA form, the CDR3 reads TGTGCCAGCAGTTCGGGACTAGCGAGAGACACCGGGGAGCTGTTTTTT. It yields the protein CASSSGLARDTGELFF.

The chain is built from TRBV23-1 and TRBJ2-3, with 8 bases lining up with TRBD2. TRBV23-1 is recorded as an ORF, its role being uncertain. The CDR3 loop spans 17 amino acids. V trimming: 4 bases; J trimming: 0 bases; junction bases outside the gene matches: 9. The CDR3 here is CASSRQIAGISTDTQYF. The CDR3 nucleotides read TGCGCCAGCAGTCGGCAAATAGCGGGGATTAGCACAGATACGCAGTATTTT.

This chain links TRBV27 with TRBJ2-1; the D gene is possibly TRBD2 (5 bases). This CDR3 is 15 amino acids long. CDR1 and CDR2 from the germline V gene are MNHEY and SMNVEV (reference sequence). V dropped 7 bases and J dropped 0 bases, with 13 bases sitting between them. The chain's CDR3 is CASTVTSASYNEQFF. CDR3 DNA: TGTGCCAGCACCGTAACTAGTGCCTCCTACAATGAGCAGTTCTTC.

This chain connects TRBV6-2 or TRBV6-3 to TRBJ1-1, with 8 nucleotides matching TRBD1. With V trimmed by 4 bases and J by 5 bases, 6 bases remained unmatched. This CDR3 comprises 14 residues. In germline, CDR1 is MNHEY, CDR2 SVGEGT. CDR3 DNA sequence: TGTGCCAGCAGTTCACAGGGGGTTAGGACTGAAGCTTTCTTT. It is translated as CASSSQGVRTEAFF.

The V gene is TRBV13, the J gene TRBJ2-7, with 9 bases fitting TRBD1. Germline-derived CDR1 and CDR2 are PRHDT and FYEKMQ (reference sequence). The V segment lost 5 bases and the J segment 3 bases; nucleotides outside the gene matches: 2. CDR3 length equals 13 residues. The CDR3 sequence: CASSVGQGYEQYF. The CDR3 region has the DNA TGTGCCAGCAGCGTGGGACAGGGCTACGAGCAGTACTTC.

This chain uses TRBV20-1 with TRBJ1-2, with D possibly being TRBD1 (6 bases). There are 10 residues in the CDR3. CDR1 and CDR2 (germline): DFQATT, SNEGSKA (reference sequence). The germline V and J ends were trimmed by 4 bases and 11 bases, with 11 bases remaining between them. The CDR3 region is CSATGQKYTF. The CDR3 coding sequence is TGCAGTGCTACCGGACAGAAGTACACCTTC.

The rearrangement joins TRBV19 to TRBJ1-3; 8 bases line up with TRBD1. There are 15 residues in the CDR3. With 7 bases clipped from V and 4 bases from J, the junction kept 9 bases outside the gene matches. CDR1 is LNHDA, CDR2 SQIVND, per germline (reference sequence). The CDR3 reads CASMPPGQAGNTIYF. CDR3 DNA sequence: TGTGCCAGTATGCCTCCGGGACAGGCCGGAAACACCATATATTTT.

The rearrangement links TRBV7-9 to TRBJ1-3; D ambiguous. The CDR3 sequence is 17 residues long. Deletions cut 5 bases from V and 2 bases from J, with 19 bases between. Germline V gene data show CDR1 as SEHNR and CDR2 as FQNEAQ (reference sequence). CDR3 DNA sequence: TGTGCCAGCAGCCCCCGCGCGGGGAGTACAGCTGGAAACACCATATATTTT. Its protein product is CASSPRAGSTAGNTIYF.

The chain uses TRBV28 and TRBJ1-1; D gene unclear. Trimming left V 0 bases short and J 6 bases short, with 14 bases between. The CDR3 is made up of 15 amino acids. CDR1 MDHEN and CDR2 SYDVKM come from the germline V gene. In DNA, the CDR3 is TGTGCCAGCAGTTTATGGGACGGGAGGTTGGCTGAAGCTTTCTTT. Translating it yields CASSLWDGRLAEAFF.

The chain links TRBV10-3 to TRBJ1-6, with TRBD1 as a possible D gene (5 bases). The CDR3 is 15 amino acids. Germline V gene data show CDR1 as ENHRY and CDR2 as SYGVKD. Deletions cut 2 bases from V and 6 bases from J, with 11 bases between. The chain's CDR3 is CAISERQMGNSPLHF. For the CDR3, the DNA is TGTGCCATCAGTGAGAGACAGATGGGTAATTCACCCCTCCACTTT.

This chain connects TRBV15 to TRBJ2-5; D ambiguous. CDR3 length: 13 residues. Germline values: CDR1 LNHNV, CDR2 YYDKDF (reference sequence). The V gene lost 1 base and the J gene lost 5 bases, with 8 bases spanning the gap. CDR3 nucleotides: TGTGCCACCAGCAGAGGGTTTGCGGAGACCCAGTACTTC. The encoded protein is CATSRGFAETQYF.

J is TRBJ1-1 and V is TRBV6-5; D is perhaps TRBD1 (5 bases). V lost 6 bases and J 4 bases, leaving 15 bases between the germline ends. Germline assignment: CDR1 MNHEY and CDR2 SVGAGI. CDR3 length equals 14 residues. CDR3 coding DNA: TGTGCCAGCAGGAGCCTCGGGGGGGGCACTGAAGCTTTCTTT. Translation: CASRSLGGGTEAFF.

This chain connects TRBV6-5 to TRBJ2-2, with D hard to call. The CDR3 has 12 amino acids. Germline CDR1 is MNHEY and CDR2 is SVGAGI. The ends were cut back, 5 bases at V and 6 bases at J, with 7 bases in the middle. In nucleotides, the CDR3 is TGTGCCAGCAGTCTTTTCCCCGGGGAGCTGTTTTTT. It yields the protein CASSLFPGELFF.

This clone has a single count. The gene calls are TRBV5-4 and TRBJ1-1, with a tentative D call TRBD1 (5 bases). With 4 bases removed from V and 6 bases from J, the gap between germline ends came to 19 bases. Germline CDR1 and CDR2: SGHNT and YYREEE (reference sequence). The CDR3 has 15 amino acids. The CDR3 here is CASSLGLGLNSEAFF. In DNA form, the CDR3 reads TGTGCCAGCAGCCTGGGGCTCGGGTTAAACTCTGAAGCTTTCTTT.

The genes are TRBV2 and TRBJ1-6; unclear D gene. The germline V gene has CDR1 SNHLY and CDR2 FYNNEI. The V end was cut by 8 bases, the J end by 4 bases, with 9 bases between. The CDR3 is 13 residues long. The CDR3: CASGGGYNSPLHF. CDR3 bases: TGTGCCAGCGGAGGCGGGTATAATTCACCCCTCCACTTT.

The chain joins TRBV2 to TRBJ2-7; TRBD1 is a possible D gene (6 bases). CDR1 is SNHLY and CDR2 is FYNNEI in the germline V gene. The CDR3 runs 12 residues. V lost 7 bases and J 2 bases, leaving 9 bases between the germline ends. This chain's CDR3 is CASKGQTYEQYF. In DNA form, the CDR3 reads TGTGCCAGCAAAGGACAGACCTACGAGCAGTACTTC.

This chain links TRBV4-1 with TRBJ2-7, with D perhaps TRBD1 (5 bases). With 2 bases removed from V and 1 base from J, the gap between germline ends came to 9 bases. From germline, CDR1 is MGHRA and CDR2 YSYEKL. The CDR3 has 14 residues. CDR3: CASSQPTASYEQYF. As DNA, the CDR3 is TGCGCCAGCAGCCAACCGACAGCATCCTACGAGCAGTACTTC.